This T cell receptor beta chain is drawn from a study of OX40 agonist ivuxolimab in advanced cancers. Study results and caveats: Researchers report that CD8+ T cells had, on average, more expanded clones than CD4+.

CDR1 and CDR2 from the germline V gene are SGHVS and FQNEAQ. The junction had 9 bases not matched to a gene; V was cut back by 1 base and J by 2 bases. The CDR3 sequence is 17 residues long. The assay was immunoSEQ multiplex PCR, and TCRdb's table has in-frame clones only and misses some. The sample has about 50,000 clones, approximately 83% seen once. Notes on this clone: The antigen is unknown.

This clonotype was obtained from an adult with an advanced solid tumor such as melanoma, head and neck, liver or kidney cancer. This specimen was CD4+ or CD8+ T cells sorted from blood, taken in a trial of the OX40 agonist ivuxolimab. The rearrangement links TRBV7-8 to TRBJ2-3, with 7 positions matching TRBD2. The chain's CDR3 is CASSLGTSGGDTDTQYF. The CDR3 region has the DNA TGTGCCAGCAGCTTAGGGACCTCGGGGGGAGACACAGATACGCAGTATTTT.